Here is one T cell receptor (beta chain) with its context. Its target is not known. Germline V lookup: CDR1 MDHEN, CDR2 SYDVKM. The ends lost 6 bases at V and 4 bases at J; junction bases unmatched: 6. CDR3 size: 15 residues. The data were taken from a study of shared clonotypes between healthy human individuals. Broader study findings: Generation probability values for non-shared clonotypes were lower than those for clonotypes shared by all four donors.

The data were produced by immunoSEQ multiplex PCR, yet TCRdb's version contains in-frame clones alone and is incomplete. The sample has a few million clones, under 97% seen once. V usage is TRBV28 and J usage is TRBJ2-2, with TRBD1 matching over 9 bases. The clonotype comes from a man aged 18 to 29 in good health. Input material: naive CD4+ T cells sorted from blood. Subset: CD45RA+ positively selected. The chain's CDR3 is CASRRDRVGTGELFF. CDR3 nucleotide sequence: TGTGCCAGCAGGCGGGACAGGGTCGGCACCGGGGAGCTGTTTTTT.